Described below is a single T cell receptor beta chain sequence and its context. Its antigen is not identified. This record comes from a study of cytomegalovirus exposure and HLA in healthy donors. Broader study findings: In a later analysis, specific HLA alleles were associated with 16,000 or so TCR beta sequences at a 0.05 false discovery rate.

Germline V CDR1 and CDR2: SGHAT, FQDESV (reference sequence). Trimming took off 0 bases at V and 3 bases at J, with 6 bases between the two ends. The CDR3 runs to 13 residues. The PCR had 60 Vbeta and 13 Jbeta primers. Only in-frame clones appear in the TCRdb table, and some are missing; sequencing was by immunoSEQ multiplex PCR. Found here are some 170,000 clones, 70% to 80% of them singletons; the top ten hold under 1.5%. The source material was PBMCs. The rearrangement links TRBV11-1 to TRBJ2-7; a weak D match, TRBD2 (5 bases). The clonotype originates from a man aged 55 to 70 in good health and CMV-seronegative. CDR3 coding DNA: TGTGCCAGCAGCTTAGCCCGGGGCTACGAGCAGTACTTC. Translation gives CASSLARGYEQYF. Full variable domain (outside the CDR3, taken from reference TRBV11-1 and TRBJ2-7): EAEVAQSPRYKITEKSQAVAFWCDPISGHATLYWYRQILGQGPELLVQFQDESVVDDSQLPKDRFSAERLKGVDSTLKIQPAELGDSAMYLCASSLARGYEQYFGPGTRLTVT.